This T cell receptor (beta chain) derives from a study of blood T cell repertoires in COVID-19. On the study more broadly: Both acute and convalescent COVID-19 samples were obtained from the United States, Italy and Spain.

This CDR3 is built from 11 residues. Germline V CDR1 and CDR2: SGHTS, YDEGEE. Original data processing: Estimation of nucleated cell counts relied on the amplification of reference gene primers. Repertoires were generated with immunoSEQ multiplex PCR, while TCRdb's copy carries only in-frame clones and drops some. That table is the source of V, J and clone size, and D and trimming were worked out from the DNA. The sample shows a few hundred thousand clones, roughly 85% of them seen only once. In this sample, this clone turned up once. The sequence came from a woman under 30 with acute or convalescent COVID-19. The gene calls are TRBV5-8 and TRBJ1-2, with D tentatively TRBD1 (6 bases). Input material: peripheral blood. The CDR3 DNA follows: TGTGCTTACAGGGCCAACTATGGCTACACCTTC. Translated, it gives CAYRANYGYTF. The full variable domain, with the rest looked up from reference TRBV5-8 and TRBJ1-2, is EAGVTQSPTHLIKTRGQQATLRCSPISGHTSVYWYQQALGLGLQFLLWYDEGEERNRGNFPPRFSGRQFPNYSSELNVNALELEDSALYLCAYRANYGYTFGSGTRLTVV.